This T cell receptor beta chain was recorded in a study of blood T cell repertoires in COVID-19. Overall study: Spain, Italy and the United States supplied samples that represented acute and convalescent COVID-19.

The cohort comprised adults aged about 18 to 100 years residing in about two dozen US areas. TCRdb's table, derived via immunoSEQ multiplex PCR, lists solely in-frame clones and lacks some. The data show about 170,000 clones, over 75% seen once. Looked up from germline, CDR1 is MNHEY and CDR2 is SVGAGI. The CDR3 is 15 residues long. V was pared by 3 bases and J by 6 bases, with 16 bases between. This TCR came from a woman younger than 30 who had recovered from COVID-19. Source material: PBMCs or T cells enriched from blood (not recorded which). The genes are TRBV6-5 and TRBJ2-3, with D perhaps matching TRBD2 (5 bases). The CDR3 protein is CASSYSGSLGDTQYF. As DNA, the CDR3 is TGTGCCAGCAGTTATTCGGGGTCTTTAGGTGATACGCAGTATTTT.